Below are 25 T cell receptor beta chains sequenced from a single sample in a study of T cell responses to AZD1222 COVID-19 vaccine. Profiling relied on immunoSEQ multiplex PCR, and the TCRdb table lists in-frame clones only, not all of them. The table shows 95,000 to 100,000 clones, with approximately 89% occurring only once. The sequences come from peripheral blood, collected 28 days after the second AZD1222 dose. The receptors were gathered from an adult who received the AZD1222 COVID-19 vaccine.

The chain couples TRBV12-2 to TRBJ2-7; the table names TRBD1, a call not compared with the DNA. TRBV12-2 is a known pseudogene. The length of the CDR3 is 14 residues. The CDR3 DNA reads TGTGCAAGTCGCCCCCGGGACAGGGTCCACGAGCAGTACTTC. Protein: CASRPRDRVHEQYF.

CDR3 DNA sequence: TGTGCCAGCAGTTTTTTAGGGCCCCAGCATTTT. Encoded protein: CASSFLGPQHF. The J gene is TRBJ1-5, the V gene TRBV12-3 or TRBV12-4; D unresolved. This CDR3 has 11 amino acids. V shed 3 bases and J shed 9 bases, with 6 bases lying between them.

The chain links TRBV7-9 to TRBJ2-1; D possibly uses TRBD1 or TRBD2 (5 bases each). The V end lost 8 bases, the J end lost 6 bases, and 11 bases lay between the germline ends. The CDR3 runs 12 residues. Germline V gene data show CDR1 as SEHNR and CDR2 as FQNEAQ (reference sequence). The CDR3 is CASDGDGNEQFF. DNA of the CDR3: TGTGCCAGCGACGGGGACGGCAATGAGCAGTTCTTC.

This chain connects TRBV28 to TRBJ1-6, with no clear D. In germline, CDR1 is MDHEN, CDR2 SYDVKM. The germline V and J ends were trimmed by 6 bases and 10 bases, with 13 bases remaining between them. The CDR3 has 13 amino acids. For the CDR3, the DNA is TGTGCCAGCAGACAGTTGCACGGCTCACCCCTCCACTTT. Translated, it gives CASRQLHGSPLHF.

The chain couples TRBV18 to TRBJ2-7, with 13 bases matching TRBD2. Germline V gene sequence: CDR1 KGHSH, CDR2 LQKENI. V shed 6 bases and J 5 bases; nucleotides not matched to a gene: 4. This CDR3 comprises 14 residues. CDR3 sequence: CASSRGLAGNEQYF. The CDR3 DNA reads TGTGCCAGCTCCCGGGGACTAGCGGGAAACGAGCAGTACTTC.

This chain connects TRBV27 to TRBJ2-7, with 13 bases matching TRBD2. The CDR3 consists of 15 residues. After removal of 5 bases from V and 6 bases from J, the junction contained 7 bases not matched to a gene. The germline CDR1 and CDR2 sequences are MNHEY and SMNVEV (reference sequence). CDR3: CASSVTSGRSGEQYF. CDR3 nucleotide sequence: TGTGCCAGCAGTGTGACTAGCGGGAGGTCCGGCGAGCAGTACTTC.

The CDR3 DNA sequence: TGTGCCAGCAGCTCGGGGGGACTCTCAACTAATGAAAAACTGTTTTTT. Translation gives CASSSGGLSTNEKLFF. V usage is TRBV28 and J usage is TRBJ1-4; possibly TRBD1 for D (5 bases). The CDR3 spans 16 residues. V gave up 6 bases and J gave up 0 bases, with 14 bases separating them. The germline gives CDR1 MDHEN, CDR2 SYDVKM.

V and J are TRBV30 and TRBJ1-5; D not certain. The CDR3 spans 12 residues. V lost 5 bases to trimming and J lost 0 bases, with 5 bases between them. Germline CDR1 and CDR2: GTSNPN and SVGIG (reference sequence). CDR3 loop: CAWGSSNQPQHF. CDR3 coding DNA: TGTGCCTGGGGGAGTAGCAATCAGCCCCAGCATTTT.

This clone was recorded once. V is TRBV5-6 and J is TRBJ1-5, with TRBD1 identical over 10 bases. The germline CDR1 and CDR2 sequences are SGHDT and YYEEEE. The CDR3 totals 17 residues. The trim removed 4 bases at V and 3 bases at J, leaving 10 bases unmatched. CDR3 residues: CASSRRDRGFTNQPQHF. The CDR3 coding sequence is TGTGCCAGCAGCAGAAGGGACAGGGGATTTACCAATCAGCCCCAGCATTTT.

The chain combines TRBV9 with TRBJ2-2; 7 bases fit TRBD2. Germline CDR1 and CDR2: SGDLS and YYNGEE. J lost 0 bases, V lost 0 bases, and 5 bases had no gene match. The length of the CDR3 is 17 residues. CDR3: CASSVEPAGTNTGELFF. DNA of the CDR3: TGTGCCAGCAGCGTAGAGCCAGCGGGGACGAACACCGGGGAGCTGTTTTTT.

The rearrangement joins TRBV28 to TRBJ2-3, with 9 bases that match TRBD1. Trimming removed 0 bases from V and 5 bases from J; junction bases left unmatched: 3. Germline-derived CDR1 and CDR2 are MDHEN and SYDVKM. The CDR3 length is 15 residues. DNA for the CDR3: TGTGCCAGCAGTTTATGGACAGGGGGGAAAGATACGCAGTATTTT. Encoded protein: CASSLWTGGKDTQYF.

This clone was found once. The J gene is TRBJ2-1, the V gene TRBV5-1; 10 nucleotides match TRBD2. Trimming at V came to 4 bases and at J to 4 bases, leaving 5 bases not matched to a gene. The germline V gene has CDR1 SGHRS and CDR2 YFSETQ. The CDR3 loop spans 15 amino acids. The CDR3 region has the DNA TGCGCCAGCAGCCCCGGGACTAGCGATTACAATGAGCAGTTCTTC. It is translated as CASSPGTSDYNEQFF.

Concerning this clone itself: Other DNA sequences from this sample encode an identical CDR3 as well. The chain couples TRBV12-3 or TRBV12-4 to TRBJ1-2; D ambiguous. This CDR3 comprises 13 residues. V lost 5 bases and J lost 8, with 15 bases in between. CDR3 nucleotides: TGTGCCAGCAGTCTCATTGCGACGGGAGGCTACACCTTC. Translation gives CASSLIATGGYTF.

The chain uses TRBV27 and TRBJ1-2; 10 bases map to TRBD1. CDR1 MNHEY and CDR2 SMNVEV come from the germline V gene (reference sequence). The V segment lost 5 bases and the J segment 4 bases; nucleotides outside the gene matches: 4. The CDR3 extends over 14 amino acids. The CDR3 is CASSTGQGLYGYTF. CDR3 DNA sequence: TGTGCCAGCAGTACGGGACAGGGGCTCTATGGCTACACCTTC.

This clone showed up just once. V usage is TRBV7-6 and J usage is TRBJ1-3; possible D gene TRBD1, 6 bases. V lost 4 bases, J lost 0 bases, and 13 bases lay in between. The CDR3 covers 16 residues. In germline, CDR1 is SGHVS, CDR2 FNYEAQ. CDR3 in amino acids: CASSSTQGLSGNTIYF. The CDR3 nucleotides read TGTGCCAGCAGCTCAACTCAGGGGCTCTCTGGAAACACCATATATTTT.

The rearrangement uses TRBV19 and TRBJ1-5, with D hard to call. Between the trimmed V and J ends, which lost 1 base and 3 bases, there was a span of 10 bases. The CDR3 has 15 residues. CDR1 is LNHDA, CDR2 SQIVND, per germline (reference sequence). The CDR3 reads CASSIVGQFNQPQHF. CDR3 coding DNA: TGTGCCAGTAGTATAGTGGGCCAGTTCAATCAGCCCCAGCATTTT. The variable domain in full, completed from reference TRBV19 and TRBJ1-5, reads DGGITQSPKYLFRKEGQNVTLSCEQNLNHDAMYWYRQDPGQGLRLIYYSQIVNDFQKGDIAEGYSVSREKKESFPLTVTSAQKNPTAFYLCASSIVGQFNQPQHFGDGTRLSIL.

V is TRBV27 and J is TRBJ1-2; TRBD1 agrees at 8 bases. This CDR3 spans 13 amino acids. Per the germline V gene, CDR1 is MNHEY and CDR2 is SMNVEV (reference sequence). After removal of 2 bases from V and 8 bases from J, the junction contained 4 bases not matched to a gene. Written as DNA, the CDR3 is TGTGCCAGCAGTTTACAGGGGGCGAGGGGCTACACCTTC. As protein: CASSLQGARGYTF.

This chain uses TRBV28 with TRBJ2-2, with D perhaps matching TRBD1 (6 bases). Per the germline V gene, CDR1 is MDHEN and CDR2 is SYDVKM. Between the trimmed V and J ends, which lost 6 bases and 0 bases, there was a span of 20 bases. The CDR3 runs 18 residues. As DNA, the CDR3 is TGTGCCAGCAGCCGTTTTATATTGGACAGATCGAACACCGGGGAGCTGTTTTTT. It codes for CASSRFILDRSNTGELFF.

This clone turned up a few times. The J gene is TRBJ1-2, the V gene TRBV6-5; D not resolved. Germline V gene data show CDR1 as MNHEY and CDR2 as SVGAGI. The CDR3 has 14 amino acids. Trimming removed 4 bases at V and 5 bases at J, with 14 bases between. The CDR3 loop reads CASSSAGDNYGYTF. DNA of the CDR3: TGTGCCAGCAGTTCCGCGGGTGACAATTATGGCTACACCTTC.

CDR3 sequence reads: CASSFTGGRYEQYF. CDR3 nucleotides: TGTGCCAGCAGTTTCACAGGTGGTCGCTACGAGCAGTACTTC. The rearrangement uses TRBV28 and TRBJ2-7, with D possibly being TRBD1 (5 bases). V was shortened by 3 bases and J by 3 bases, with 12 bases between the two germline ends. The CDR3 runs to 14 residues. Per the germline V gene, CDR1 is MDHEN and CDR2 is SYDVKM.

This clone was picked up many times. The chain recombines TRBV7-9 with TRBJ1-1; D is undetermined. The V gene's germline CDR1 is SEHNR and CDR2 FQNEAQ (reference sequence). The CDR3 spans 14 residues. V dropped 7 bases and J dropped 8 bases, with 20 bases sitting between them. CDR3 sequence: CASTPATGAPEAFF. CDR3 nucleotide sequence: TGTGCCAGCACCCCGGCCACGGGAGCCCCCGAAGCTTTCTTT. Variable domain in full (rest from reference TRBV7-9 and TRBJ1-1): DTGVSQNPRHKITKRGQNVTFRCDPISEHNRLYWYRQTLGQGPEFLTYFQNEAQLEKSRLLSDRFSAERPKGSFSTLEIQRTEQGDSAMYLCASTPATGAPEAFFGQGTRLTVV.

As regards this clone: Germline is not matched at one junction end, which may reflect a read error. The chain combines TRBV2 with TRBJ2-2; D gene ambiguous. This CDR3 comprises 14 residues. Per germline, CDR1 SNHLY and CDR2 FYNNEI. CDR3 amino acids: CASREGSNTGELFF. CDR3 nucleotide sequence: TGTGCCAGCCGTGAAGGGTCGAACACCGGGGAGCTGTTTTTT.

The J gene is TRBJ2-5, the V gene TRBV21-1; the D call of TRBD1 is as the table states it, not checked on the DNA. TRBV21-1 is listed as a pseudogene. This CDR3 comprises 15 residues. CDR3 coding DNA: TGTGCCAGCAGCAAAGCGGACAGGGCGGGAGAGACCCAGTACTTC. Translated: CASSKADRAGETQYF.

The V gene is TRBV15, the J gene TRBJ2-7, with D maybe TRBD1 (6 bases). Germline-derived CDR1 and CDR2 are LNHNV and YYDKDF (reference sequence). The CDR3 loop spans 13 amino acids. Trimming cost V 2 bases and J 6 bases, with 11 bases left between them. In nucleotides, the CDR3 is TGTGCCACCAGCAGATCAACCAGGGGCGAGCAGTACTTC. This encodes CATSRSTRGEQYF.

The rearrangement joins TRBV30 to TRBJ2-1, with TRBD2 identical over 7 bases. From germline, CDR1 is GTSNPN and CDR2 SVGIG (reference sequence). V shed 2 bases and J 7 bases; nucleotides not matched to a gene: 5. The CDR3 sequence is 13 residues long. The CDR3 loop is CAWSSSGINEQFF. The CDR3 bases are TGTGCCTGGAGTAGCAGCGGGATAAATGAGCAGTTCTTC. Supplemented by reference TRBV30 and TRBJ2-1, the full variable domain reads SQTIHQWPATLVQPVGSPLSLECTVEGTSNPNLYWYRQAAGRGLQLLFYSVGIGQISSEVPQNLSASRPQDRQFILSSKKLLLSDSGFYLCAWSSSGINEQFFGPGTRLTVL.